Included here is one T cell receptor beta chain sequence, with context. Its antigen is unidentified. The data were produced by immunoSEQ multiplex PCR, yet TCRdb's version contains in-frame clones alone and is incomplete. The table lists 50,000 to 65,000 clones, approximately 88% of them singletons, with 0.55% to 0.65% in the top ten. Germline CDR1 and CDR2: SQVTM and ANQGSEA. Trimming pared 6 bases from V and 6 bases from J, leaving 17 bases between. This CDR3 comprises 13 residues. This sample was taken from a study of OX40 agonist ivuxolimab in advanced cancers. For the study at large: Recorded diagnoses for dose-escalation patients were hepatocellular carcinoma, melanoma, renal cell or head and neck cancer. A male proportion of over 70% was recorded, with mean age 60 years and range roughly 23 to 79.

Study results and caveats: The study observed clonal expansion of CD4+ and CD8+ blood T cells by week 6 at 0.1 to 3.0 mg/kg.

The chain uses TRBV29-1 and TRBJ1-1, with D unresolved. The receptor was isolated from an adult with an advanced solid tumor such as melanoma, head and neck, liver or kidney cancer. Sequenced here: CD4+ or CD8+ T cells sorted from blood, sampled in a trial of the OX40 agonist ivuxolimab. CDR3: CSVAPLIQAEAFF. In DNA form, the CDR3 reads TGCAGCGTAGCGCCTCTCATTCAGGCTGAAGCTTTCTTT.